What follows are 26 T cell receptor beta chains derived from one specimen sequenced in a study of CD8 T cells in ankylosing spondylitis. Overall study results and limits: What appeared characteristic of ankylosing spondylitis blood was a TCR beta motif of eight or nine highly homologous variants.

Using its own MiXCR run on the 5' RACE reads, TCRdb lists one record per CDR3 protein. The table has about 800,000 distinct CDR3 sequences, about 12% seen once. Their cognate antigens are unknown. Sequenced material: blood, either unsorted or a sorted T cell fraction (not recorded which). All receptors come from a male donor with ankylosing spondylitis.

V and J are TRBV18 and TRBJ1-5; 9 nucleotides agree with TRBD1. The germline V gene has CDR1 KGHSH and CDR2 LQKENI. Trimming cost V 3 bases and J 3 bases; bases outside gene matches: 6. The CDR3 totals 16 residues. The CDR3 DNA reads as TGTGCCAGCTCACCGGAATGGACAGGGGTCAATCAGCCCCAGCATTTT. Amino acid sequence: CASSPEWTGVNQPQHF.

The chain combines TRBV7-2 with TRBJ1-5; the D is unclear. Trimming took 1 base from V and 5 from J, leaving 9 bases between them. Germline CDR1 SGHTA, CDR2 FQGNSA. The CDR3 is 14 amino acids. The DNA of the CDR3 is TGTGCCAGCAGCTTAGACGGACCTTATCAGCCCCAGCATTTT. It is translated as CASSLDGPYQPQHF. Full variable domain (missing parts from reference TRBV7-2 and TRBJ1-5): GAGVSQSPSNKVTEKGKDVELRCDPISGHTALYWYRQSLGQGLEFLIYFQGNSAPDKSGLPSDRFSAERTGGSVSTLTIQRTQQEDSAVYLCASSLDGPYQPQHFGDGTRLSIL.

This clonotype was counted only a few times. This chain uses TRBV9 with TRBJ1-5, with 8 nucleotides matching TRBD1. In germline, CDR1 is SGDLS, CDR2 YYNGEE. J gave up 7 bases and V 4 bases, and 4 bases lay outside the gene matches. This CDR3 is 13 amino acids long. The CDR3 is CASSTQGGQPQHF. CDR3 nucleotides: TGTGCCAGCAGCACACAGGGGGGCCAGCCCCAGCATTTT.

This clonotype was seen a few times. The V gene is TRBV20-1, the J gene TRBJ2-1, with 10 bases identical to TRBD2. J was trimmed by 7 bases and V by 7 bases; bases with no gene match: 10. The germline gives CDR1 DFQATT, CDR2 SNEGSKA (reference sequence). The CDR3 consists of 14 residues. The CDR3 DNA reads TGCAGTGTACAGGGTAGCGGGAGGTTAAATGAGCAGTTCTTC. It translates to CSVQGSGRLNEQFF.

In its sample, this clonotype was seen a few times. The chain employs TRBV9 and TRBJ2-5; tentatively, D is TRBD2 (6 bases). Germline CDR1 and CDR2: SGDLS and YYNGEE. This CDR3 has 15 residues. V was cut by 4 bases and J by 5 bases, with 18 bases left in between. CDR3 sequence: CASSPQPGTWETQYF. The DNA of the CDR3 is TGTGCCAGCAGCCCACAGCCGGGGACTTGGGAGACCCAGTACTTC.

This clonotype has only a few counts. CDR3 protein: CASSPHRGVTEAFF. CDR3 in DNA: TGTGCCAGCAGTCCACACAGGGGGGTAACTGAAGCTTTCTTT. The chain joins TRBV27 to TRBJ1-1; 8 positions agree with TRBD1. Germline V CDR1 and CDR2: MNHEY, SMNVEV (reference sequence). With 5 bases clipped from V and 5 bases from J, the junction kept 7 bases outside the gene matches. CDR3 size: 14 residues.

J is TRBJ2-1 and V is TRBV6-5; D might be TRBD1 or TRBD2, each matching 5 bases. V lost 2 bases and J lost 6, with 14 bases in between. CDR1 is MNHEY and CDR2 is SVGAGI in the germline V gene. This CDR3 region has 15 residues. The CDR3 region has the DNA TGTGCCAGCAGTTACCCACGAGGGGTTCCCAATGAGCAGTTCTTC. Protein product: CASSYPRGVPNEQFF.

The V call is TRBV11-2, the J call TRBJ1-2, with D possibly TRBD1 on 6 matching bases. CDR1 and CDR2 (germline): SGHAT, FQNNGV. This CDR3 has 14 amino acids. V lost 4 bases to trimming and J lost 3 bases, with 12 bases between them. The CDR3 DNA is TGTGCCAGCAGCTCGGCGGGGGGCTACTATGGCTACACCTTC. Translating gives CASSSAGGYYGYTF.

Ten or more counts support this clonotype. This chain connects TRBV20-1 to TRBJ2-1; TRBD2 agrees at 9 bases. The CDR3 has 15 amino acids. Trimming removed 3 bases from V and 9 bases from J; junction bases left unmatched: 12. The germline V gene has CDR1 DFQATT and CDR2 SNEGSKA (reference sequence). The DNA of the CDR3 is TGCAGTGCTAGGGCCAGCGGGAGGAGGGTTACTGAGCAGTTCTTC. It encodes CSARASGRRVTEQFF.

Here the CDR3 reads CASSVEGGYSPLHF. The CDR3 nucleotides are TGCGCCAGCAGCGTGGAGGGGGGGTATTCACCCCTCCACTTT. The gene calls are TRBV5-1 and TRBJ1-6, with D possibly matching TRBD1 (6 bases). The germline V and J ends were trimmed by 4 bases and 8 bases, with 13 bases remaining between them. Germline V gene data show CDR1 as SGHRS and CDR2 as YFSETQ. The CDR3 covers 14 residues.

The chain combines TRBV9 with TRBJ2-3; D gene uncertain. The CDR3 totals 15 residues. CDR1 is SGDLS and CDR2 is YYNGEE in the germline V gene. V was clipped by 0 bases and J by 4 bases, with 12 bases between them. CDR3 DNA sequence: TGTGCCAGCAGCGTAGGCGGAAGGGCACCAGATACGCAGTATTTT. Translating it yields CASSVGGRAPDTQYF.

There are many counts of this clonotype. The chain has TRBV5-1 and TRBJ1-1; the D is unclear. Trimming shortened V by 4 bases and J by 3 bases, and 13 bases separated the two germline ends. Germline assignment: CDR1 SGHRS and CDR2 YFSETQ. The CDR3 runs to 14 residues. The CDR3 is CASSPGGRDTEAFF. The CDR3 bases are TGCGCCAGCAGCCCCGGCGGGCGAGACACTGAAGCTTTCTTT.

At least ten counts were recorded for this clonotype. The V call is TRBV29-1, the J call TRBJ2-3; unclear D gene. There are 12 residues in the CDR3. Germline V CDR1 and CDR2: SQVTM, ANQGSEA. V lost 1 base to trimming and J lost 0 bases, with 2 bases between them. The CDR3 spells CSVEASTDTQYF. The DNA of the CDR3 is TGCAGCGTTGAAGCCAGCACAGATACGCAGTATTTT.

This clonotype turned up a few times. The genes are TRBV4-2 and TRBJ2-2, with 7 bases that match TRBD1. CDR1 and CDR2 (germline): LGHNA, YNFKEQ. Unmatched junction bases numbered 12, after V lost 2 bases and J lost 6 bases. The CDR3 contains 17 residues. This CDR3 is CASSQRGDRVRAGELFF. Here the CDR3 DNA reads TGTGCCAGCAGCCAAAGAGGAGACAGGGTGCGGGCCGGGGAGCTGTTTTTT.

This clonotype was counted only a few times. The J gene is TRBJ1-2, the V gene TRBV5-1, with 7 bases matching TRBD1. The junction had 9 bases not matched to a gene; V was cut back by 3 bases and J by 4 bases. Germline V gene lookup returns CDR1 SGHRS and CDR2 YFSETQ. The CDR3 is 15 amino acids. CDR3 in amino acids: CASSYTGDYGYGYTF. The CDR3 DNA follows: TGCGCCAGCAGCTATACAGGGGATTACGGCTATGGCTACACCTTC.

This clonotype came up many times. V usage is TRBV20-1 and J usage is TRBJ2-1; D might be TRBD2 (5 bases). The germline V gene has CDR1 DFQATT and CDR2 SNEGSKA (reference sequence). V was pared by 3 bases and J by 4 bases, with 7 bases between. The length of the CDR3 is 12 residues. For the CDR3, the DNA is TGCAGTGCTAGTGCGGGTTACAATGAGCAGTTCTTC. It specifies CSASAGYNEQFF.

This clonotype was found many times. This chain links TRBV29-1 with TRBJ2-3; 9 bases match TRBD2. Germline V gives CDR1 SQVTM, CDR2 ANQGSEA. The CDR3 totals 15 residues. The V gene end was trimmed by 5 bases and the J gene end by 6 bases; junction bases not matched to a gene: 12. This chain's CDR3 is CSVYKQAGGGDTQYF. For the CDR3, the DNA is TGCAGCGTTTACAAGCAAGCGGGAGGTGGTGATACGCAGTATTTT.

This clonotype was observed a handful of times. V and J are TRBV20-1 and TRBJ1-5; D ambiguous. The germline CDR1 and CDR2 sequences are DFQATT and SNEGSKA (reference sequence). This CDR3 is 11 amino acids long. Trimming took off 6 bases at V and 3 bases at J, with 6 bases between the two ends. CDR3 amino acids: CSAQNNQPQHF. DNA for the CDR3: TGCAGTGCCCAAAACAATCAGCCCCAGCATTTT.

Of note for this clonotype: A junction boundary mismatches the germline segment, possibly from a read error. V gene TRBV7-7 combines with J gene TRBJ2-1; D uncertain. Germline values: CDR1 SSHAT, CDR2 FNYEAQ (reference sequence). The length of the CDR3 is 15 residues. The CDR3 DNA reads TGTGCTAGCACCCGCTGGGAACTCTCCTACAATGAGCAGTTCTTC. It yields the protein CASTRWELSYNEQFF.

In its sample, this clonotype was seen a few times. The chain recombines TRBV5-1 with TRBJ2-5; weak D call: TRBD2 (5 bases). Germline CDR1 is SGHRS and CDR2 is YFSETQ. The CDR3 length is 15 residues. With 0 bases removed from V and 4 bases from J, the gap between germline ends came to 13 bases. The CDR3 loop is CASSLAGITGETQYF. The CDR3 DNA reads TGCGCCAGCAGCTTGGCCGGGATAACGGGAGAGACCCAGTACTTC.

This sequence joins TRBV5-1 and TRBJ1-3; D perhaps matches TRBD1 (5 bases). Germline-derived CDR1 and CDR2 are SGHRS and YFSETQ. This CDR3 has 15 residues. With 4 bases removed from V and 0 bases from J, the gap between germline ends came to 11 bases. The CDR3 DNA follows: TGCGCCAGCAGCGCGGGACGCCTCTCTGGAAACACCATATATTTT. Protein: CASSAGRLSGNTIYF.

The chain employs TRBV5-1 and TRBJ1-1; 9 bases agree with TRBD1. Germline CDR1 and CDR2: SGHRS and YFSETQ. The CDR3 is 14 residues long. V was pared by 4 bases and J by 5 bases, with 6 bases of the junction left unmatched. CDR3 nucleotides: TGCGCCAGCAGCGAAAGAGGGACAGGGACTGAAGCTTTCTTT. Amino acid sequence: CASSERGTGTEAFF.

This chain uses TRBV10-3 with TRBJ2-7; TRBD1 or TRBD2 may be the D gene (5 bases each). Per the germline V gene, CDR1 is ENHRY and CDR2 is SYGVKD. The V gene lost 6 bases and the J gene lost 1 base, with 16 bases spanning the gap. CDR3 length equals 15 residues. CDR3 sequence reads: CAIRGVAAESYEQYF. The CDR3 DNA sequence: TGTGCCATCAGGGGGGTGGCGGCAGAGTCCTACGAGCAGTACTTC.

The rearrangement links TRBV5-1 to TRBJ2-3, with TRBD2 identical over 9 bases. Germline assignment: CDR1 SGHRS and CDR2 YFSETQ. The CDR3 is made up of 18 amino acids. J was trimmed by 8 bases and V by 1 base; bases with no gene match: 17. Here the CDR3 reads CASSLTSAASGNLGTQYF. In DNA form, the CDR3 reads TGCGCCAGCAGCTTGACATCTGCGGCTAGCGGGAATTTAGGTACGCAGTATTTT.

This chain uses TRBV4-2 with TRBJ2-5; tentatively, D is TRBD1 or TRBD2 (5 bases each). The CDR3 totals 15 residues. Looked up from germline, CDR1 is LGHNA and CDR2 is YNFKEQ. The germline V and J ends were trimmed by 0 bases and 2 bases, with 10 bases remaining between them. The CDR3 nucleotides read TGTGCCAGCAGCCAAGATACGGGACGACAAGAGACCCAGTACTTC. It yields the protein CASSQDTGRQETQYF.

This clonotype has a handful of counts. CDR3: CASGQGFNEQFF. For the CDR3, the DNA is TGTGCCAGCGGACAGGGGTTCAATGAGCAGTTCTTC. The rearrangement uses TRBV6-2 or TRBV6-3 and TRBJ2-1; 9 nucleotides align to TRBD1. V trimming: 8 bases; J trimming: 6 bases; junction bases outside the gene matches: 2. This CDR3 has 12 amino acids. The V gene's germline CDR1 is MNHEY and CDR2 SVGEGT.